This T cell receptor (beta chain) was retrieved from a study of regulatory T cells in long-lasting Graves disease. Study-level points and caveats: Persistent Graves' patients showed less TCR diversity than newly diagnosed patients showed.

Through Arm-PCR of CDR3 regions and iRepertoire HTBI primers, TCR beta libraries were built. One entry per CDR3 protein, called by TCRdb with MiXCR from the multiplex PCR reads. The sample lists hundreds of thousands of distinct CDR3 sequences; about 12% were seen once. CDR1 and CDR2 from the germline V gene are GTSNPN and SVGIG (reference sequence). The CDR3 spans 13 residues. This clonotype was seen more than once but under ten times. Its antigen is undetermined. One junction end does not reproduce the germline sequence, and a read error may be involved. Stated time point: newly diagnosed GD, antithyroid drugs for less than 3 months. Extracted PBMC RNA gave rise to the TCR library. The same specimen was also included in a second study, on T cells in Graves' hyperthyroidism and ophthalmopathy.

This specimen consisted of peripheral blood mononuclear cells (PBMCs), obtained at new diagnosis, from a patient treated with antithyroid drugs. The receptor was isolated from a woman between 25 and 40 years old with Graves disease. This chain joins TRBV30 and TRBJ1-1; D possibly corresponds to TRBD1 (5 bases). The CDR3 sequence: CAWSGQMNAEAFF. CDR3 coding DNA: TGTGCCTGGAGTGGACAGATGAACGCTGAAGCTTTCTTT. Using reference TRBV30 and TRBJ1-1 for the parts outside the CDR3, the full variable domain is SQTIHQWPATLVQPVGSPLSLECTVEGTSNPNLYWYRQAAGRGLQLLFYSVGIGQISSEVPQNLSASRPQDRQFILSSKKLLLSDSGFYLCAWSGQMNAEAFFGQGTRLTVV.